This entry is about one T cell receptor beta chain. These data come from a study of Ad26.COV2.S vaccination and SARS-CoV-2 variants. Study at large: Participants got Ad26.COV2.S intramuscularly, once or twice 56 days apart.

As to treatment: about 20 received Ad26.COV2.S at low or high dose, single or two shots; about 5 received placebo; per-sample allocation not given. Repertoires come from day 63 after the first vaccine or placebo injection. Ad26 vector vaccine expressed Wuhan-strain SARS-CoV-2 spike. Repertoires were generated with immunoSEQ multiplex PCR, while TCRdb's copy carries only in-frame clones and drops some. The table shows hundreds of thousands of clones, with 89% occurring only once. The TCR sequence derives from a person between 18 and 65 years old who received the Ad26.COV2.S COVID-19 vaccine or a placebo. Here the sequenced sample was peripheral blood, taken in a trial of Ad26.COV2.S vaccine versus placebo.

CDR3 amino acids: CASSLPTGGTEKLFF. In DNA, the CDR3 is TGTGCCAGCAGCCTACCGACAGGGGGCACGGAAAAACTGTTTTTT. The chain carries TRBV3-1 (or the pseudogene TRBV3-2) and TRBJ1-4, with 10 bases lining up with TRBD1. V was pared by 4 bases and J by 8 bases, with 7 bases of the junction left unmatched. This CDR3 is built from 15 residues. In germline, CDR1 is LGHDT, CDR2 YNNKEL (reference sequence).